This T cell receptor beta chain was documented in a study of molecular identifiers for immune sequencing clone quantification. Comment on this clonotype: The target antigen is unknown.

Findings and limits, study-wide: In cases of identical TCR molecules sharing a barcode, highly expanded clone sizes could be underestimated. Detecting spiked Jurkat TCR RNA from one cell among 950,000 to 1,000,000 naive cells was reportedly possible.

Germline CDR1 is SGHVS and CDR2 is FQNEAQ. V dropped 5 bases and J dropped 4; count of bases not matched to a gene: 4. The CDR3 consists of 14 residues. TCRdb re-analysed the PCR reads in MiXCR, keeping a single row per CDR3 protein. This table has 100,000 or so distinct CDR3 sequences, over 30% appearing once. This sequence originates from a human donor in good health. Some libraries in this study had Jurkat cell RNA spiked in. This chain joins TRBV7-8 and TRBJ1-4, with TRBD1 identical over 7 bases. Sequencing used naive CD8+ T cells from blood, with Jurkat cell RNA spiked in. Documented subset: FACS-sorted CD8+CD4-CCR7+CD45RA+ naive T cells. DNA of the CDR3: TGTGCCAGCAGCGAGACAGGGTTTAATGAAAAACTGTTTTTT. Its translation is CASSETGFNEKLFF.